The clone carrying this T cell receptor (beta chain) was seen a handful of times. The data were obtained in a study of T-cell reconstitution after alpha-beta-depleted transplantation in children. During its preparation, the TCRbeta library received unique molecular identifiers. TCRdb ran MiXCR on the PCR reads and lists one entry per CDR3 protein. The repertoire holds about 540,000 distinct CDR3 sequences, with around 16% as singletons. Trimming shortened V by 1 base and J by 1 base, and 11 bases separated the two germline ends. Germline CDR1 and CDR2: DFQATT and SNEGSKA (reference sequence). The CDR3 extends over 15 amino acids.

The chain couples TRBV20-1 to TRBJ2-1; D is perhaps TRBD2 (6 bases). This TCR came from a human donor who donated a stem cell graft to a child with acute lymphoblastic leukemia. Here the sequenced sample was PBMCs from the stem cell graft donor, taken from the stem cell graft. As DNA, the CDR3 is TGCAGTGCTAGAGCTGGACTACTTTCCTACAATGAGCAGTTCTTC. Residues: CSARAGLLSYNEQFF.